This entry concerns a single T cell receptor (beta chain). The sample is drawn from a study of blood T cell repertoires in COVID-19. Generated by immunoSEQ multiplex PCR, the TCRdb table keeps only in-frame clones and is missing some. Of about 130,000 clones detected, about 80% appear once; the ten largest clones hold around 4.1%. In germline, CDR1 is SGDLS, CDR2 YYNGEE. V lost 1 base, J lost 5 bases, and 4 bases stayed unmatched. The CDR3 extends over 15 amino acids. The clonotype originates from a woman aged 50 to 65 with acute or convalescent COVID-19. The chain links TRBV9 to TRBJ2-2; 8 positions agree with TRBD1. Material: peripheral blood. The CDR3: CASSVRTGFTGELFF. For the CDR3, the DNA is TGTGCCAGCAGCGTAAGGACAGGGTTTACCGGGGAGCTGTTTTTT.